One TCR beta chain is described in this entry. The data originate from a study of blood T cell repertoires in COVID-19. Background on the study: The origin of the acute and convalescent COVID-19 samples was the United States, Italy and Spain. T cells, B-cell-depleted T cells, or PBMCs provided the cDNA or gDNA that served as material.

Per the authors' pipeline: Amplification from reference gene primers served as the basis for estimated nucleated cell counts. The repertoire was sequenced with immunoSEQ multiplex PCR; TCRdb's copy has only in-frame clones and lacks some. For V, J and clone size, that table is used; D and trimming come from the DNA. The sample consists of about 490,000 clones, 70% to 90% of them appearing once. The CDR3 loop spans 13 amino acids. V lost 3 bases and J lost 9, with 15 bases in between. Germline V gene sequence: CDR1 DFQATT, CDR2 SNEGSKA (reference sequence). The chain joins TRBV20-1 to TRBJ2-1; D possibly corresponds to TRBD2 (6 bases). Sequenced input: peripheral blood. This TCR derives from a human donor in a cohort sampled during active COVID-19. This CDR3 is CSASAAGLSEQFF. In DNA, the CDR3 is TGCAGTGCTAGTGCGGCGGGATTGAGTGAGCAGTTCTTC.